These 5 T cell receptor beta chains came from one sample sequenced in a study of T cell repertoires in cytomegalovirus infection. From the reads, TCRdb called clonotypes with MiXCR, one entry per CDR3 protein. The table includes roughly 640,000 distinct CDR3 sequences, roughly 26% detected once. The source material was CD8+ T cells from PBMCs. The receptors shown here come from a human donor in good health (CMV status not recorded). Some clones in this sample may be carry-over from other donors' samples.

This clonotype came up once. This chain connects TRBV6-5 to TRBJ2-1; 7 nucleotides align to TRBD1. This CDR3 contains 13 residues. Germline CDR1 reads MNHEY; CDR2 reads SVGAGI. Trimming at V came to 8 bases and at J to 6 bases, leaving 7 bases not matched to a gene. The CDR3 coding sequence is TGTGCCAGCGGTCAGGGGGTGGTCAATGAGCAGTTCTTC. Its translation is CASGQGVVNEQFF.

The sample holds a few counts of this clonotype. The chain uses TRBV6-1 and TRBJ2-1, with 10 bases matching TRBD2. This CDR3 is 17 amino acids long. Trimming cost V 2 bases and J 7 bases; bases outside gene matches: 11. CDR1 and CDR2 from the germline V gene are MNHNS and SASEGT. The CDR3 DNA is TGTGCCAGCAGTGAAAACCCTAGACTAGCGGGTGGGAATGAGCAGTTCTTC. This translates into CASSENPRLAGGNEQFF.

This clonotype has more than one count but fewer than ten. The gene calls are TRBV28 and TRBJ2-3, with D tentatively TRBD2 (5 bases). Germline V gene data show CDR1 as MDHEN and CDR2 as SYDVKM. V shed 3 bases and J shed 5 bases, with 12 bases lying between them. CDR3 length: 14 residues. The CDR3 nucleotides are TGTGCCAGCAGTTTCCCGAGGGCCAGAGATACGCAGTATTTT. Its translation: CASSFPRARDTQYF. The whole variable domain, remainder taken from reference TRBV28 and TRBJ2-3, is DVKVTQSSRYLVKRTGEKVFLECVQDMDHENMFWYRQDPGLGLRLIYFSYDVKMKEKGDIPEGYSVSREKKERFSLILESASTNQTSMYLCASSFPRARDTQYFGPGTRLTVL.

This clonotype was counted between two and nine times. This rearrangement joins TRBV29-1 to TRBJ2-1; D ambiguous. There are 11 residues in the CDR3. V was cut by 4 bases and J by 6 bases, with 7 bases left in between. Germline V gene lookup returns CDR1 SQVTM and CDR2 ANQGSEA. The DNA for the CDR3 is TGCAGCGTTGGAGGATCCAATGAGCAGTTCTTC. Translation gives CSVGGSNEQFF.

Worth noting for this clonotype: A read error may produce the germline difference seen at one junction end. V gene TRBV6-1 combines with J gene TRBJ2-7; unclear D gene. The CDR3 totals 12 residues. Germline loops: CDR1 MNHNS, CDR2 SASEGT. In DNA, the CDR3 is TGTGCCAGCAGTTTACTCTTCTACGAGCTGTACTTC. Translation: CASSLLFYELYF.